This T cell receptor (beta chain) was profiled in a study of T cell responses to AZD1222 COVID-19 vaccine listed by TCRdb under 2021. Regarding the study in general: AZD1222 recipients with second doses at about 4 weeks or about 12 weeks were pooled, because spike-specific TCR depth and breadth did not differ between schedules. Trial participants were enrolled into age subgroups of 18-55, 56-69 and 70-plus years, which contained around 150, 29 and 61 TCR-sequenced participants, respectively. TCR sequencing covered approximately 230 trial participants: 207 given two doses of AZD1222 and 26 given two doses of MenACWY control vaccine.

V loses 7 bases at its end and J loses 3 bases; junction bases beyond the gene matches: 7. The germline V gene gives CDR1 as MNHEY and CDR2 as SVGAGI. Including cysteine and phenylalanine, the CDR3 has 14 amino acids. Only CDR3 DNA remains: 42 bases, in frame from the first base. The CDR3 regions of human TCRbeta chains were analyzed by immunosequencing. The published analysis was carried out like this. TCRs in the repertoires were matched against a reference library of SARS-CoV-2-specific TCRs that had been generated with the MIRA antigen-specificity platform. Breadth was defined as the fraction of unique TCRs that were SARS-CoV-2-associated. Depth was defined as the fraction of total T cells that were SARS-CoV-2-associated. Using the MIRA data, every spike-specific TCR was mapped to the spike region that the TCR reacted to and assigned to either a CD4 or a CD8 class. Log10-transformed breadth and depth values were compared by one-way ANOVA with Sidak's multiple comparisons tests. Entries here come from immuneACCESS through TCRdb and include only in-frame sequences with V and J called. Some clones fail to appear in such tables; in the studies checked, an unresolved V gene covers under half of the shortfall, and the cause of the remainder is unknown. The V and J calls and the clone size are those of that table, but D and trimming were determined from the DNA. Within this sample are some 87,000 clones, with around 91% of them counted one time only. The ten most abundant clones make up just over 30% of the sample.

What the authors observed across the whole study: The whole spike protein was spanned by vaccine-associated CD4 TCRs, and dominant responses were seen in regions 160-218 and 743-854. Because no samples from the day 14 peak response were available, repertoires could be characterized only after the peak T cell response. Spike-specific TCR breadth and depth rose significantly after two AZD1222 doses compared with day 0 and with MenACWY recipients. Reportedly, close to half of the unique spike-specific TCRs recognized epitopes lying outside the regions that are mutated in the B.1.351 and B.1.1.7 variants. In the small 56-69-year group, the increase in depth fell short of significance, most likely because of low power. Conclusions about previously exposed vaccinees are limited because only six or seven AZD1222 recipients were SARS-CoV-2 seropositive at baseline. Participants were mostly white British, with more females than males. The authors suggested clonal diversity may have been underestimated.

The time point label corresponds to: baseline before first vaccination. Vaccinee samples were obtained from the UK trials COV001 and COV002, which included a single-blind randomized controlled phase 2/3 trial of AZD1222 (ChAdOx1 nCoV-19) in healthy adults. For TCRbeta chain sequencing, PBMC samples from trial participants were taken at day 0 and at day 28 after the second dose. With respect to this clone: No antigen is known for it. The input lacks base qualities; no much larger clone sits a single base away.

The chain couples TRBV6-5 to TRBJ1-2; 8 junctional bases match TRBD1. The source is an adult in good health. Sequencing was performed on peripheral blood, taken on day 0 of AZD1222 vaccination. The CDR3 here reads CASTGRGLHYGYTF. The DNA sequence reads TGTGCCAGCACCGGCAGGGGGCTACACTATGGCTACACCTTC.